This T cell receptor (beta chain) was documented in a study of blood T cells in healthy people across ages. As concerns this clonotype: Its antigen is not known.

The V and J ends lost 5 bases and 7 bases, in that order; junction bases with no gene match: 14. Germline CDR1 is SGHAT and CDR2 is FQNNGV. The CDR3 extends over 16 amino acids. A J-beta primer mix and a sample-barcoded 5' primer were used in a second PCR of about 7 to 12 cycles. Through a template-switch adaptor with 12 random nucleotides, each cDNA molecule received a tag. Each CDR3 protein gets one entry after TCRdb re-called the 5' RACE reads with MiXCR. There are about 1.4 million distinct CDR3 sequences in the sample; around 59% occur only once, and 6.7% lies in the top ten. Study-wide results and limits: TCR beta diversity per million T cells fell roughly linearly with age.

The sequencing input was blood. The gene calls are TRBV11-2 and TRBJ2-1; 7 positions agree with TRBD2. This sequence originates from a man aged 18 to 35 in good health. Here the CDR3 reads CASSLRLAIFGNEQFF. Written as DNA, the CDR3 is TGTGCCAGCAGCCTCCGACTAGCCATATTTGGGAATGAGCAGTTCTTC.